This is a list of T cell receptor beta chains from one sample in a study of blood T cells in healthy people across ages. Each CDR3 protein gets one entry after TCRdb re-called the 5' RACE reads with MiXCR. Of about 1.4 million distinct CDR3 sequences listed, roughly 64% are singletons. Sequenced: blood. The receptors originated from a man between 18 and 35 years old in good health. Each CDR3 is given with its conserved first and last residue. The order of the fields is CDR3 protein, CDR3 DNA, J gene, V gene, clone size, D gene. D genes are given only for firm matches. Clone size is not always given. Where it is, it says once, few, many or a class for expanded clones.

CDR3: CTISVPSGLEGIQETQYF
DNA: TGTACCATCAGTGTTCCTAGCGGGCTGGAGGGGATCCAAGAGACCCAGTACTTC
J: TRBJ2-5
V: TRBV10-3
size: NA
D: TRBD2

CDR3: CASSLVPGQQETQYF
DNA: TGTGCCAGCAGCTTGGTGCCCGGACAGCAAGAGACCCAGTACTTC
J: TRBJ2-5
V: TRBV7-7
size: few
D: NA

CDR3: CASSVGQGAPGELFF
DNA: TGTGCCAGCAGCGTAGGGCAGGGGGCGCCCGGGGAGCTGTTTTTT
J: TRBJ2-2
V: TRBV9
size: few
D: TRBD1

CDR3: CASGGQGVQETQYF
DNA: TGTGCCAGCGGTGGACAGGGGGTCCAAGAGACCCAGTACTTC
J: TRBJ2-5
V: TRBV27
size: NA
D: TRBD1

CDR3: CASSYSKGTDTQYF
DNA: TGTGCCAGCAGTTACTCGAAGGGTACAGATACGCAGTATTTT
J: TRBJ2-3
V: TRBV6-2/TRBV6-3
size: NA
D: NA

CDR3: CSATQTNELAFF
DNA: TGCAGTGCCACACAGACGAATGAGCTGGCTTTCTTT
J: TRBJ1-1
V: TRBV20-1
size: NA
D: NA

CDR3: CASSFEFSGGPRTDTQYF
DNA: TGTGCCAGCAGCTTCGAGTTTTCCGGGGGCCCCCGCACAGATACGCAGTATTTT
J: TRBJ2-3
V: TRBV7-2
size: NA
D: NA

CDR3: CASSLMQSTYEQYF
DNA: TGCGCCAGCAGCTTGATGCAGAGCACCTACGAGCAGTACTTC
J: TRBJ2-7
V: TRBV5-1
size: NA
D: NA

CDR3: CASNFAAVNTGELFF
DNA: TGTGCCAGCAATTTTGCGGCAGTTAACACCGGGGAGCTGTTTTTT
J: TRBJ2-2
V: TRBV2
size: NA
D: NA

CDR3: CASSKVQLQETQYF
DNA: TGTGCCAGCAGCAAAGTTCAATTACAAGAGACCCAGTACTTC
J: TRBJ2-5
V: TRBV21-1
size: few
D: NA

CDR3: CASSYTYGYTF
DNA: TGTGCCAGCAGTTATACTTACGGCTACACCTTC
J: TRBJ1-2
V: TRBV6-6
size: few
D: NA

CDR3: CASSYGQRYGYTF
DNA: TGTGCCAGCAGTTACGGGCAGCGCTATGGCTACACCTTC
J: TRBJ1-2
V: TRBV6-2/TRBV6-3
size: NA
D: NA

CDR3: CSATRTSGAVTQYF
DNA: TGCAGTGCTACACGGACTAGCGGGGCCGTGACCCAGTACTTC
J: TRBJ2-5
V: TRBV20-1
size: few
D: TRBD2

CDR3: CASSQVKGYSYEQYF
DNA: TGCGCCAGCAGCCAAGTCAAGGGGTACTCCTACGAGCAGTACTTC
J: TRBJ2-7
V: TRBV4-1
size: few
D: NA

CDR3: CSARLLAGGPAGTDTQYF
DNA: TGCAGTGCTAGGCTACTAGCGGGGGGGCCCGCGGGCACAGATACGCAGTATTTT
J: TRBJ2-3
V: TRBV20-1
size: NA
D: TRBD2

CDR3: CASSPGARSGEKLFF
DNA: TGTGCCAGCAGCCCAGGGGCCAGGTCAGGGGAAAAACTGTTTTTT
J: TRBJ1-4
V: TRBV28
size: NA
D: NA

CDR3: CASSPGTAPSYEQYF
DNA: TGTGCCAGCAGTCCCGGGACCGCACCTTCCTACGAGCAGTACTTC
J: TRBJ2-7
V: TRBV27
size: few
D: NA

CDR3: CASRETSGGYMNTEAFF
DNA: TGTGCCAGCAGGGAAACCTCTGGGGGCTACATGAACACTGAAGCTTTCTTT
J: TRBJ1-1
V: TRBV2
size: once
D: NA

CDR3: CASSYLILAGDTQYF
DNA: TGTGCCAGCAGTTACCTTATCTTAGCAGGGGATACGCAGTATTTT
J: TRBJ2-3
V: TRBV6-6
size: NA
D: NA

CDR3: CASSRLFIAAYNEQFF
DNA: TGTGCCAGCAGTCGTTTATTTATAGCAGCCTACAATGAGCAGTTCTTC
J: TRBJ2-1
V: TRBV27
size: NA
D: NA

CDR3: CASSTFLSGGIYEQYF
DNA: TGTGCCAGCTCGACGTTCCTTAGCGGGGGAATATACGAGCAGTACTTC
J: TRBJ2-7
V: TRBV3-1
size: NA
D: TRBD2

CDR3: CASSQPLSEQYF
DNA: TGCGCCAGCAGCCAACCTCTTTCCGAGCAGTACTTC
J: TRBJ2-7
V: TRBV4-1
size: NA
D: NA

CDR3: CASSYFSGSYNEQFF
DNA: TGTGCCAGCAGTTACTTTAGCGGATCCTACAATGAGCAGTTCTTC
J: TRBJ2-1
V: TRBV27
size: NA
D: NA

CDR3: CSAPRDFQETQYF
DNA: TGCAGTGCGCCCCGGGACTTTCAAGAGACCCAGTACTTC
J: TRBJ2-5
V: TRBV20-1
size: NA
D: NA

CDR3: CASSRESSYEQYF
DNA: TGTGCCAGCAGTCGGGAGAGCTCCTACGAGCAGTACTTC
J: TRBJ2-7
V: TRBV12-3/TRBV12-4
size: NA
D: NA

CDR3: CASGTDQETQYF
DNA: TGTGCCAGCGGTACAGATCAAGAGACCCAGTACTTC
J: TRBJ2-5
V: TRBV7-6
size: few
D: NA

CDR3: CASSYSTGLGSPLHF
DNA: TGTGCCAGCAGTTACTCTACAGGGCTCGGTTCACCCCTCCACTTT
J: TRBJ1-6
V: TRBV6-2/TRBV6-3
size: NA
D: NA

CDR3: CASSLGPAYTEAFF
DNA: TGTGCCAGCAGTTTAGGTCCGGCCTACACTGAAGCTTTCTTT
J: TRBJ1-1
V: TRBV12-3/TRBV12-4
size: few
D: NA

CDR3: CASSQRRGTSTGAFF
DNA: TGTGCCAGCAGTCAACGCCGCGGGACCTCAACTGGGGCTTTCTTT
J: TRBJ1-1
V: TRBV28
size: NA
D: NA

CDR3: CASSPLALWTGNTGELFF
DNA: TGTGCCAGCTCACCACTAGCCCTGTGGACAGGGAACACCGGGGAGCTGTTTTTT
J: TRBJ2-2
V: TRBV18
size: NA
D: TRBD1

CDR3: CASSERRVGTYEQYF
DNA: TGTGCCAGCAGTGAACGGCGGGTAGGGACCTACGAGCAGTACTTC
J: TRBJ2-7
V: TRBV2
size: NA
D: NA